This T cell receptor beta chain was recorded in a study of T-cell memory formation after mild COVID-19. Study-wide findings and caveats: Later expanders leaned CD4+, whereas day 15 to 85 contracting clones were balanced CD4/CD8.

CDR1 is SEHNR and CDR2 is FQNEAQ in the germline V gene (reference sequence). The V end lost 3 bases, the J end lost 0 bases, and 23 bases lay between the germline ends. CDR3 size: 19 residues. In regard to this clonotype: The antigen remains undetermined.

TCRdb re-called the 5' RACE reads with MiXCR, one entry per CDR3 protein. The table shows just over 400,000 distinct CDR3 sequences, with about 22% occurring only once. This clonotype was obtained from an adult woman who had mild COVID-19 (a few samples of this study predate the infection). Cell type and time point are not known. The rearrangement uses TRBV7-9 and TRBJ1-2; tentatively, D is TRBD1 (6 bases). Material: PBMCs or a T cell subset sorted from them (not recorded which). The CDR3 loop is CASSFEHRDMWRANYGYTF. The DNA for the CDR3 is TGTGCCAGCAGCTTTGAACACAGGGATATGTGGCGTGCTAACTATGGCTACACCTTC.